These 4 T cell receptor beta chains originate from one sample sequenced in a study of blood T cell repertoires in COVID-19. The table came from immunoSEQ multiplex PCR; TCRdb's copy has only in-frame clones and leaves some out. This table holds a few hundred thousand clones, nearly 90% found once. Source material: PBMCs or T cells enriched from blood (not recorded which). Source of these receptors: a woman aged 25 to 39 who had recovered from COVID-19.

The chain links TRBV28 to TRBJ1-4, with D unclear. The germline V gene has CDR1 MDHEN and CDR2 SYDVKM. The CDR3 runs to 16 residues. V was shortened by 6 bases and J by 2 bases, with 16 bases between the two germline ends. CDR3 protein: CASSGEGHATNEKLFF. The CDR3, as DNA: TGTGCCAGCAGCGGTGAGGGTCATGCTACTAATGAAAAACTGTTTTTT.

V and J are TRBV3-1 (or the pseudogene TRBV3-2) and TRBJ2-5; maybe TRBD2 (6 bases). The germline V and J ends were trimmed by 3 bases and 1 base, with 12 bases remaining between them. This CDR3 region has 15 residues. Germline assignment: CDR1 LGHDT and CDR2 YNNKEL (reference sequence). CDR3 protein: CASSQRLAPQETQYF. The CDR3 nucleotides read TGTGCCAGCAGCCAGCGCCTAGCGCCCCAAGAGACCCAGTACTTC.

Only a few counts were recorded for this clone. The rearrangement uses TRBV7-9 and TRBJ1-2, with D possibly being TRBD1 (5 bases). Germline-derived CDR1 and CDR2 are SEHNR and FQNEAQ (reference sequence). The V end lost 11 bases, the J end lost 3 bases, and 16 bases lay between the germline ends. This CDR3 region has 13 residues. CDR3 sequence: CAGDPGLDYGYTF. CDR3 sequence (DNA): TGTGCCGGGGACCCGGGACTCGACTATGGCTACACCTTC.

V usage is TRBV30 and J usage is TRBJ2-3, with D possibly TRBD1 on 6 matching bases. Trimming removed 2 bases from V and 6 bases from J, with 15 bases in between. The CDR3 totals 14 residues. The germline V gene encodes CDR1 GTSNPN and CDR2 SVGIG (reference sequence). CDR3 nucleotide sequence: TGTGCCTGGAGTCCATGGACAGAGATGGATACGCAGTATTTT. This sequence encodes CAWSPWTEMDTQYF.